The T cell receptor beta chain described here comes from a study of shared clonotypes between healthy human individuals. Study-level points and caveats: What rarefaction showed was incomplete sorted-subset sequencing despite large depth. Sharing across four donors was seen in roughly 5% of naive CD4 clonotypes.

The CDR3 has 16 residues. V lost 0 bases and J lost 2; bases outside the gene matches: 8. Per germline, CDR1 SGDLS and CDR2 YYNGEE. The authors distributed each subset's genomic DNA evenly over several immunoSEQ plates. TCRdb's table, derived via immunoSEQ multiplex PCR, lists solely in-frame clones and lacks some. The sample lists about 1,500,000 clones; roughly 96% were seen once. This clone was detected once. Antigen unknown. The rearrangement uses TRBV9 and TRBJ2-7, with 7 bases fitting TRBD1. The specimen sequenced was naive CD4+ T cells sorted from blood. Noted subset: CD45RA+ positively selected. This sequence was found in a man between 25 and 39 years old in good health. CDR3 residues: CASSVGGQTGTYEQYF. The CDR3 region has the DNA TGTGCCAGCAGCGTAGGGGGACAGACGGGAACCTACGAGCAGTACTTC. The full variable domain, its missing parts supplied by reference TRBV9 and TRBJ2-7, is DSGVTQTPKHLITATGQRVTLRCSPRSGDLSVYWYQQSLDQGLQFLIQYYNGEERAKGNILERFSAQQFPDLHSELNLSSLELGDSALYFCASSVGGQTGTYEQYFGPGTRLTVT.